This TCR beta chain was sequenced in a study of blood T cell repertoires in COVID-19. Original processing notes: Amplification of reference gene primers was used by the study to estimate nucleated cell counts. Repertoires were generated with immunoSEQ multiplex PCR, while TCRdb's copy carries only in-frame clones and drops some. Clonal size and the V and J genes are those of that table, whereas D and trimming came from the DNA. The repertoire holds 220,000 or so clones, with about four fifths as singletons. Material for sequencing was PBMCs or T cells enriched from blood (not recorded which). This TCR derives from a woman between 40 and 50 years old who had recovered from COVID-19.

The CDR3 DNA is TGTGCCCTAGGCGGGCAGAATGGCTACACCTTC. This translates into CALGGQNGYTF. The chain recombines TRBV19 with TRBJ1-2; D unresolved. Germline CDR1 and CDR2: LNHDA and SQIVND (reference sequence). V lost 11 bases and J 6 bases, leaving 13 bases between the germline ends. This CDR3 region has 11 residues.